The clone carrying this T cell receptor beta chain was recorded once. Antigen unknown. These data originate in a study of persistence of HIV-infected CD4 T cells. Whole-study findings and limits: Compared with CD3/CD28-stimulated cells, CMV- and Gag-responding cells showed lower TCRbeta richness.

The CDR3 is 14 amino acids. V lost 5 bases to trimming and J lost 1 base, with 11 bases between them. The V gene's germline CDR1 is SGHTA and CDR2 FQGNSA. Cells were stimulated nonspecifically with anti-CD3/anti-CD28 magnetic beads. Sorting of responding CD4+ T cells relied on upregulated CD40 ligand together with CD69. For at least 4 years, plasma HIV-1 RNA was undetectable (<50 copies/mL). CD8-depleted PBMCs were stimulated about 19 hours with anti-CD28/CD49d costimulation, CD40-blocking antibody and enfuvirtide. The libraries were made with immunoSEQ version 4 in survey mode. The assay was immunoSEQ multiplex PCR, and TCRdb's table has in-frame clones only and misses some. The sample yields more than 35,000 clones, 91% seen once.

The V and J genes are TRBV7-2 and TRBJ1-1, with D uncertain. Sequences were derived from CD4+ T cells sorted from PBMCs after roughly 18-hour stimulation, sampled from a patient who received antiretroviral therapy. This sequence was found in an adult man with HIV who was CMV-seropositive. This CDR3 reads CASSLPIANTEAFF. CDR3 DNA: TGTGCCAGCAGCCTTCCTATAGCGAACACTGAAGCTTTCTTT.